A single sample gave rise to the 29 T cell receptor beta chains below, sequenced in a study of shared clonotypes between healthy human individuals. TCRdb's copy holds only in-frame clones and misses some; the assay was immunoSEQ multiplex PCR. This table holds a few hundred thousand clones, 65% found once. The specimen was memory CD4+ T cells sorted from blood. As to subset: CD45RA-negative fraction. The receptors were gathered from a man younger than 40 in good health.

V and J are TRBV7-6 and TRBJ2-5; 7 bases line up with TRBD1. V lost 1 base to trimming and J lost 5 bases; unmatched junction nucleotides: 7. The CDR3 runs 15 residues. Per the germline V gene, CDR1 is SGHVS and CDR2 is FNYEAQ. In DNA form, the CDR3 reads TGTGCCAGCAGCTTAGGCGCGACAGGGTCGGAGACCCAGTACTTC. Translation: CASSLGATGSETQYF.

The rearrangement joins TRBV4-2 to TRBJ2-4; 10 bases fit TRBD2. The CDR3 contains 16 residues. Germline V gene lookup returns CDR1 LGHNA and CDR2 YNFKEQ. The ends lost 1 base at V and 0 bases at J; junction bases unmatched: 0. The CDR3 spells CASSQGLAGAKNIQYF. The CDR3 DNA reads TGTGCCAGCAGCCAAGGACTAGCGGGAGCCAAAAACATTCAGTACTTC.

The J gene is TRBJ1-1, the V gene TRBV15; D is perhaps TRBD1 (6 bases). The germline gives CDR1 LNHNV, CDR2 YYDKDF (reference sequence). CDR3 length equals 15 residues. The V end lost 0 bases, the J end lost 8 bases, and 16 bases lay between the germline ends. The DNA of the CDR3 is TGTGCCACCAGCAGAGACCAGGGGCATTACGTAGAAGCTTTCTTT. Amino acid sequence: CATSRDQGHYVEAFF.

This clone occurred once. This sequence joins TRBV5-4 and TRBJ2-2; 11 bases agree with TRBD2. Germline values: CDR1 SGHNT, CDR2 YYREEE (reference sequence). The V gene end was trimmed by 4 bases and the J gene end by 4 bases; junction bases not matched to a gene: 6. The CDR3 loop spans 16 amino acids. The CDR3 reads CASSAGLAELTGELFF. CDR3 bases: TGTGCCAGCAGCGCGGGACTAGCGGAGCTCACCGGGGAGCTGTTTTTT.

The chain combines TRBV5-1 with TRBJ2-5, with 8 bases identical to TRBD2. Germline trimming cut 4 bases from V and 5 bases from J; bases unmatched to any gene: 10. The CDR3 is made up of 15 amino acids. Germline values: CDR1 SGHRS, CDR2 YFSETQ. CDR3 amino acids: CASSPGWTSKETQYF. In nucleotides, the CDR3 is TGCGCCAGCAGCCCGGGATGGACTAGCAAGGAGACCCAGTACTTC.

The CDR3 loop reads CASSHDSYEQYF. CDR3 DNA: TGCGCCAGCAGCCATGACTCCTACGAGCAGTACTTC. The chain has TRBV5-1 and TRBJ2-7; no clear D gene. The V gene lost 4 bases and the J gene lost 0 bases, with 5 bases spanning the gap. The CDR3 extends over 12 amino acids. The germline V gene encodes CDR1 SGHRS and CDR2 YFSETQ.

This sequence joins TRBV5-1 and TRBJ2-5; D is possibly TRBD1 or TRBD2 (5 bases each). The CDR3 runs 15 residues. Germline assignment: CDR1 SGHRS and CDR2 YFSETQ. V was trimmed by 0 bases and J by 5 bases, leaving 14 bases between them. The CDR3 sequence is CASSLASQGGETQYF. The DNA for the CDR3 is TGCGCCAGCAGCTTGGCCTCGCAGGGCGGGGAGACCCAGTACTTC.

There are many counts of this clone. This chain connects TRBV6-5 to TRBJ2-2; tentatively, D is TRBD2 (5 bases). V shed 7 bases and J shed 5 bases, with 14 bases lying between them. CDR1 and CDR2 (germline): MNHEY, SVGAGI. The CDR3 contains 14 residues. CDR3 bases: TGTGCCAGCAATCCGGGCGGGTATACCGGGGAGCTGTTTTTT. Protein sequence: CASNPGGYTGELFF.

The rearrangement uses TRBV29-1 and TRBJ1-1, with TRBD1 matching over 8 bases. Germline V gene data show CDR1 as SQVTM and CDR2 as ANQGSEA. The ends lost 6 bases at V and 9 bases at J; junction bases unmatched: 9. The CDR3 is made up of 12 amino acids. CDR3 DNA: TGCAGCGTCCCGGGACAGGCGACACAAGCTTTCTTT. Protein product: CSVPGQATQAFF.

A few counts support this clone. Other nucleotide sequences from this sample produce the same CDR3. The V call is TRBV7-8, the J call TRBJ1-4; D not resolved. This CDR3 is built from 14 residues. The ends were cut back, 5 bases at V and 0 bases at J, with 7 bases in the middle. Per germline, CDR1 SGHVS and CDR2 FQNEAQ. The CDR3 reads CASSLETTNEKLFF. CDR3 DNA sequence: TGTGCCAGCAGCCTTGAAACAACTAATGAAAAACTGTTTTTT.

This sequence joins TRBV11-3 and TRBJ1-1, with TRBD1 as a possible D gene (6 bases). The CDR3 length is 14 residues. Germline-derived CDR1 and CDR2 are SGHNT and YENEEA. V lost 2 bases and J lost 0, with 7 bases in between. CDR3 in amino acids: CASSLSGVNTEAFF. The CDR3 DNA follows: TGTGCCAGCAGCTTATCAGGGGTGAACACTGAAGCTTTCTTT.

CDR3 sequence (DNA): TGCGCCAGCAGCGTGACAGCCCTGAACACTGAAGCTTTCTTT. Its protein is CASSVTALNTEAFF. The V and J genes are TRBV5-1 and TRBJ1-1, with D maybe TRBD1 (5 bases). From germline, CDR1 is SGHRS and CDR2 YFSETQ. V was cut by 4 bases and J by 0 bases, with 10 bases left in between. The length of the CDR3 is 14 residues.

The chain combines TRBV28 with TRBJ2-7; D is unresolved. V was pared by 4 bases and J by 4 bases, with 14 bases between. CDR1 and CDR2 (germline): MDHEN, SYDVKM. The CDR3 runs to 14 residues. The CDR3 region is CASSSLRLVYEQYF. As DNA, the CDR3 is TGTGCCAGCAGTTCCCTCCGACTGGTATACGAGCAGTACTTC.

This clone was seen a few times. The V and J genes are TRBV7-9 and TRBJ1-2; D is perhaps TRBD1 (6 bases). CDR1 is SEHNR and CDR2 is FQNEAQ in the germline V gene (reference sequence). CDR3 length equals 12 residues. The V gene lost 11 bases and the J gene lost 2 bases, with 12 bases spanning the gap. The CDR3 nucleotides read TGTGCCGTGGGGGCAGAGAACTATGGCTACACCTTC. Its protein is CAVGAENYGYTF.

The chain couples TRBV15 to TRBJ2-5, with D hard to call. The V gene lost 0 bases and the J gene lost 5 bases, with 7 bases spanning the gap. This CDR3 is 13 amino acids long. The V gene's germline CDR1 is LNHNV and CDR2 YYDKDF (reference sequence). CDR3 residues: CATSRDFSETQYF. CDR3 in DNA: TGTGCCACCAGCAGAGATTTTTCGGAGACCCAGTACTTC.

The chain joins TRBV7-3 to TRBJ2-3; D ambiguous. The V gene's germline CDR1 is SGHTA and CDR2 FQGTGA. There are 14 residues in the CDR3. V gave up 4 bases and J gave up 6 bases, with 14 bases separating them. CDR3 in amino acids: CASSWNAGRDTQYF. CDR3 bases: TGTGCCAGCAGCTGGAACGCAGGACGGGATACGCAGTATTTT. The full variable domain, in which reference TRBV7-3 and TRBJ2-3 provide the parts outside the CDR3, is GAGVSQTPSNKVTEKGKYVELRCDPISGHTALYWYRQSLGQGPEFLIYFQGTGAADDSGLPNDRFFAVRPEGSVSTLKIQRTERGDSAVYLCASSWNAGRDTQYFGPGTRLTVL.

This clone was detected only a few times. The chain recombines TRBV5-4 with TRBJ2-1; 11 bases are a match to TRBD1. V lost 4 bases, J lost 7 bases, and 7 bases stayed unmatched. This CDR3 spans 15 amino acids. Germline V lookup: CDR1 SGHNT, CDR2 YYREEE (reference sequence). Here the CDR3 reads CASSGQGAGRNEQFF. The CDR3 DNA reads as TGTGCCAGCAGCGGACAGGGGGCTGGCAGGAATGAGCAGTTCTTC.

The V and J genes are TRBV7-2 and TRBJ2-7; D not resolved. Looked up from germline, CDR1 is SGHTA and CDR2 is FQGNSA. Trimming left V 3 bases short and J 2 bases short, with 5 bases between. The CDR3 extends over 12 amino acids. The CDR3 DNA reads TGTGCCAGCAGCTTTTCAACCTACGAGCAGTACTTC. It is translated as CASSFSTYEQYF. Supplemented by reference TRBV7-2 and TRBJ2-7, the full variable domain reads GAGVSQSPSNKVTEKGKDVELRCDPISGHTALYWYRQSLGQGLEFLIYFQGNSAPDKSGLPSDRFSAERTGGSVSTLTIQRTQQEDSAVYLCASSFSTYEQYFGPGTRLTVT.

This sequence joins TRBV18 and TRBJ2-7; 10 bases agree with TRBD2. CDR3 length: 15 amino acids. The germline V gene has CDR1 KGHSH and CDR2 LQKENI. V was clipped by 5 bases and J by 3 bases; unmatched bases: 7. CDR3 in amino acids: CASSEGLATIYEQYF. The CDR3 coding sequence is TGTGCCAGCTCAGAGGGACTAGCGACGATCTACGAGCAGTACTTC.

This chain connects TRBV6-5 to TRBJ2-2, with D possibly TRBD2 on 6 matching bases. V was pared by 5 bases and J by 7 bases, with 11 bases between. CDR1 and CDR2 from the germline V gene are MNHEY and SVGAGI. The CDR3 runs 13 residues. In nucleotides, the CDR3 is TGTGCCAGCAGTGGGACTCGAGGCGGGGAGCTGTTTTTT. Protein product: CASSGTRGGELFF.

This clone turned up a few times. V is TRBV11-3 and J is TRBJ2-3; D is ambiguous. The CDR3 totals 15 residues. Trimming stripped 5 bases from V and 5 bases from J, with 17 bases between. Germline V gives CDR1 SGHNT, CDR2 YENEEA. The CDR3 protein is CASSPRNGPGDTQYF. The DNA for the CDR3 is TGTGCCAGCAGCCCCCGAAACGGGCCTGGAGATACGCAGTATTTT.

This clone was seen only a few times. The chain has TRBV19 and TRBJ1-3; 7 nucleotides agree with TRBD1. CDR1 LNHDA and CDR2 SQIVND come from the germline V gene (reference sequence). Trimming removed 8 bases from V and 3 bases from J; junction bases left unmatched: 7. The CDR3 length is 14 residues. The CDR3 is CASARGGVGNTIYF. Here the CDR3 DNA reads TGTGCCAGTGCTAGAGGGGGCGTTGGAAACACCATATATTTT.

Judged by abundance, this clone is medium-sized (0.01 to 0.1%). The genes are TRBV30 and TRBJ1-1; D is perhaps TRBD1 (5 bases). Trimming removed 7 bases from V and 4 bases from J, with 16 bases in between. The CDR3 has 13 amino acids. Germline CDR1 is GTSNPN and CDR2 is SVGIG (reference sequence). The CDR3: CASYGTIGTEAFF. The CDR3 DNA follows: TGTGCCTCCTATGGGACTATAGGCACTGAAGCTTTCTTT.

J is TRBJ2-1 and V is TRBV29-1; D is possibly TRBD1 or TRBD2 (6 bases each). There are 14 residues in the CDR3. From germline, CDR1 is SQVTM and CDR2 ANQGSEA. V was pared by 7 bases and J by 5 bases, with 18 bases between. The CDR3 sequence is CSGWGAGAHNEQFF. The CDR3 region has the DNA TGCAGCGGCTGGGGGGCAGGGGCACACAATGAGCAGTTCTTC.

The V and J genes are TRBV28 and TRBJ1-5, with D perhaps TRBD1 (6 bases). Trimming took 0 bases from V and 0 from J, leaving 9 bases between them. Germline CDR1 is MDHEN and CDR2 is SYDVKM. The CDR3 loop spans 16 amino acids. The CDR3 loop is CASSLWTGNSNQPQHF. The CDR3 nucleotides read TGTGCCAGCAGTTTATGGACAGGAAATAGCAATCAGCCCCAGCATTTT.

J is TRBJ1-5 and V is TRBV28, with a possible D match to TRBD1 (5 bases). Trimming removed 3 bases from V and 5 bases from J, with 8 bases in between. This CDR3 contains 13 residues. Germline V CDR1 and CDR2: MDHEN, SYDVKM. The CDR3 region is CASSFGGDQPQHF. The CDR3, as DNA: TGTGCCAGCAGTTTTGGGGGGGATCAGCCCCAGCATTTT.

The chain recombines TRBV27 with TRBJ2-5; 10 bases agree with TRBD1. Trimming cost V 8 bases and J 9 bases; bases outside gene matches: 9. Germline V gene sequence: CDR1 MNHEY, CDR2 SMNVEV (reference sequence). The CDR3 has 13 residues. The CDR3 loop reads CASGYRDRGSQYF. CDR3 coding DNA: TGTGCCAGCGGTTACCGGGACAGGGGATCCCAGTACTTC.

J is TRBJ2-2 and V is TRBV21-1; the D segment call TRBD2 is taken from the table without a DNA check. TRBV21-1 has pseudogene status. The CDR3 runs to 19 residues. The CDR3 DNA reads TGTGCCAGCCACATAAACCAGGGTAAGAAGGTGGTAGCGGGCGGGGAGCTGTTTTTT. Its protein product is CASHINQGKKVVAGGELFF.

This clone turned up a few times. The chain combines TRBV9 with TRBJ2-3; the match to TRBD2 covers 8 bases. Germline assignment: CDR1 SGDLS and CDR2 YYNGEE. The CDR3 runs 17 residues. V dropped 4 bases and J dropped 4; count of bases not matched to a gene: 14. The DNA of the CDR3 is TGTGCCAGCAGCTCAGGAGAGGGCGGGAGGTTCGCAGATACGCAGTATTTT. Protein: CASSSGEGGRFADTQYF. The full variable domain, its missing parts supplied by reference TRBV9 and TRBJ2-3, is DSGVTQTPKHLITATGQRVTLRCSPRSGDLSVYWYQQSLDQGLQFLIQYYNGEERAKGNILERFSAQQFPDLHSELNLSSLELGDSALYFCASSSGEGGRFADTQYFGPGTRLTVL.